This T cell receptor (beta chain) was observed in a study of blood T cell repertoires in COVID-19 (dated by TCRdb to 2020 to 2022). With respect to the entire study: Samples from collaborators originated in the United States, Italy and Spain and spanned both the acute and convalescent phases of COVID-19. The material from the prospective study consisted of cDNA or gDNA derived from T cells, B-cell-depleted T cells, or PBMCs. Deeply sampled blood TCRbeta repertoires from subjects exposed to, actively infected with, or recovered from COVID-19 were included in the dataset. A freely available public database, intended as a resource for researchers studying the immune response to SARS-CoV-2, is where the repertoires were released. The samples were drawn from the first 160 participants of the ongoing ImmuneRACE study and from more than 1,000 subjects provided by 6 global collaborators. Sample metadata almost always included a de-identified subject ID, COVID-19 status, age in years and sex. Where available, HLA class I and class II types were obtained from metadata supplied by the sample provider rather than from assay-based typing. What the research found in general, with its limitations: The amount of clinical and demographic metadata varied by source and participant and was provided uncurated.

Relative to germline, V is 1 base shorter and J is 2 bases shorter, with 9 bases between their ends. The CDR3 runs 15 amino acids, cysteine and phenylalanine included. The read is trimmed to its CDR3 DNA, 45 bases read in frame from base 1. Taken from the germline V gene (reference sequence), the CDR1 and CDR2 loops are LGHDT and YNNKEL. The immunoSEQ Assay, a bias-controlled multiplex PCR, was used to amplify TCRbeta CDR3 regions from genomic DNA. The study's own analysis went as follows. Within the assay, amplification of reference gene primers was used to estimate how many nucleated cells each sample contained. To quantify the absolute abundance of each unique TCRbeta CDR3 rearrangement, sequence reads were collapsed and filtered. For each sample, productive Simpson clonality was calculated as the square root of Simpson's diversity index across productive rearrangements. Sourced from immuneACCESS, this table was stored by TCRdb with only in-frame sequences that have V and J called. A share of the clones is absent; for the studies checked, an unresolved V gene accounts for under half, and the remainder has no known explanation. The V and J calls and clone size were taken over from that table, and D and trimming were inferred from the DNA. The sample profile shows 250,000 to 400,000 clones; 87% of them were found once. The ten biggest clones cover 1% of the sample.

A remark on this clone: There is no known antigen for this receptor. No much larger clonotype is one base removed from it; base qualities were not supplied.

Collaborating institutions collected whole blood in K2EDTA tubes following their own protocols. For TCRbeta analysis, collaborators shipped samples as frozen whole blood, isolated PBMCs, or DNA extracted from either of those sample types. The receptor was isolated from a man in his forties or fifties with active or convalescent COVID-19. The chain uses TRBV3-1 (or the pseudogene TRBV3-2) and TRBJ1-5; no D gene can be assigned with confidence. Sequencing was done on a sample of peripheral blood. The base sequence is TGTGCCAGCAGCCAAGGGGGAGTCCGCAATCAGCCCCAGCATTTT. It codes for CASSQGGVRNQPQHF.